This TCR beta chain was sequenced during a study of CD8+ T cells in alopecia areata. Across the study: Spontaneously alopecic C3H/HeJ graft donors, about 6-13 months old, gave skin to approximately 7-10-week-old female C3H/HeJ mice.

This CDR3 has 15 residues. V lost 4 bases and J lost 1; bases outside the gene matches: 5. The germline CDR1 and CDR2 sequences are NSHNY and SYGAGN. Extraction and reverse transcription of RNA yielded cDNA as the sequencing template. TCRdb keeps only in-frame clones here, not all; method: immunoSEQ multiplex PCR. The sample has some 110,000 clones, none seen only once. Details on this clone: At residue 12, the TCRdb protein and translated DNA are inconsistent; the protein given comes from the DNA. Here the gene names and germline are mouse. The read halts 3 residues ahead of the CDR3 end, with the missing end drawn from the germline J gene.

The receptor's source is a C3H/HeJ mouse with alopecia areata. Mouse strain MHC haplotype: H2-k. Sequencing was done on a sample of lesional skin. The chain recombines TRBV13-1 with TRBJ1-3; 7 bases align to TRBD1. CDR3 bases read: TGTGCCAGCAGTACAGGGGAGAGCTCTGGAAATACG. It translates to CASSTGESSGNT. The complete CDR3 reads CASSTGESSGNTLYF.